A selection of T cell receptor beta chains follows, all from one sample in a study of shared clonotypes between healthy human individuals. Produced via immunoSEQ multiplex PCR; TCRdb's table is partial and in-frame only. Among about 2.4 million clones listed, more than 80% were seen once. Material for sequencing was naive CD4+ T cells sorted from blood. These receptor sequences come from a man aged 18-30 years in good health. Each CDR3 is given without its conserved first and last residue.

cdr3_aa	j_call	v_call
ASSWGTSLNEQF	TRBJ2-1	TRBV5-1
ASSDSRTVNTEAF	TRBJ1-1	TRBV6-1
ASSYPLGDTIY	TRBJ1-3	TRBV6-6
AISELSGLTHETQY	TRBJ2-5	TRBV10-3
AVGECKSYEQY	TRBJ2-7	TRBV9
ASSLGEANYGYT	TRBJ1-2	TRBV13
ASSLSTGTGKGETQY	TRBJ2-5	TRBV5-1
ASRIRQGGYNEQF	TRBJ2-1	TRBV6-6
ASSSRQGVEKLF	TRBJ1-4	TRBV5-4
ASSEPLSRQF	TRBJ2-1	TRBV6-1
ASKGAGTDTQY	TRBJ2-3	TRBV10-2
ASSLDAGWETQY	TRBJ2-5	TRBV11-2
AISAVTGDHGYT	TRBJ1-2	TRBV10-3
ASSLSPGPDGYT	TRBJ1-2	TRBV13
ASSLIGTGSAQETQY	TRBJ2-5	TRBV5-4
ASKVSNSNEQY	TRBJ2-7	TRBV5-1
ASSLSRGVTEAF	TRBJ1-1	TRBV28
ASSYTADSNQPQH	TRBJ1-5	TRBV6-6
SVGQHGGTAEQY	TRBJ2-7	TRBV29-1
SVRLAANTGELF	TRBJ2-2	TRBV29-1
ASSDSGTIYGYT	TRBJ1-2	TRBV25-1
ASSRGTSGSYEQY	TRBJ2-7	TRBV7-2
ASSLVLGSYNEQF	TRBJ2-1	TRBV5-1
ASKGDSLISYEQY	TRBJ2-7	TRBV2
AISESLSLNQPQH	TRBJ1-5	TRBV10-3
SVRTDSNQPQH	TRBJ1-5	TRBV29-1
ASSDSDRAYEQY	TRBJ2-7	TRBV2
ASSSPGAGANVLT	TRBJ2-6	TRBV7-7
ASSTRGINYGYT	TRBJ1-2	TRBV19
ATGQGPQETQY	TRBJ2-5	TRBV10-3
ASSSSYDYGYT	TRBJ1-2	TRBV7-2
ASSLTGNSPLH	TRBJ1-6	TRBV5-1
ASSPWGENSPLH	TRBJ1-6	TRBV5-1
ASSENGRKDTQY	TRBJ2-3	TRBV10-1
ASSVADGGGQPQH	TRBJ1-5	TRBV9
ASSIGTTQY	TRBJ2-5	TRBV19
ASSPQTGIGEKLF	TRBJ1-4	TRBV19
ASSSTGAPNTEAF	TRBJ1-1	TRBV28
ASSYPLTGEGGGYT	TRBJ1-2	TRBV6-6
ASRINRDSGNTIY	TRBJ1-3	TRBV6-5
ASSHPQGQGITETQY	TRBJ2-5	TRBV19
ASSQPDRDNQPQH	TRBJ1-5	TRBV4-1
ASSLGQGSNEQF	TRBJ2-1	TRBV5-1
ASSWTGERNTIY	TRBJ1-3	TRBV5-1